This T cell receptor beta chain was identified in a study of control samples from healthy donors and cancer patients. Profiled with immunoSEQ multiplex PCR; TCRdb holds only in-frame clones, not every one. The repertoire includes 75,000 to 90,000 clones, 89% of them detected once, and 6.5% to 7.5% sits in the top ten. Germline assignment: CDR1 SGHAT and CDR2 FQNNGV. CDR3 length equals 17 residues. V was shortened by 2 bases and J by 8 bases, with 19 bases between the two germline ends. The source material was blood. The chain has TRBV11-2 and TRBJ1-6; the D gene is possibly TRBD1 (6 bases). This TCR was sampled from a man in his fifties in good health. The DNA of the CDR3 is TGTGCCAGCAGCTTAAAAGGGAGGGGGGAAACTCATTCACCCCTCCACTTT. Protein: CASSLKGRGETHSPLHF.